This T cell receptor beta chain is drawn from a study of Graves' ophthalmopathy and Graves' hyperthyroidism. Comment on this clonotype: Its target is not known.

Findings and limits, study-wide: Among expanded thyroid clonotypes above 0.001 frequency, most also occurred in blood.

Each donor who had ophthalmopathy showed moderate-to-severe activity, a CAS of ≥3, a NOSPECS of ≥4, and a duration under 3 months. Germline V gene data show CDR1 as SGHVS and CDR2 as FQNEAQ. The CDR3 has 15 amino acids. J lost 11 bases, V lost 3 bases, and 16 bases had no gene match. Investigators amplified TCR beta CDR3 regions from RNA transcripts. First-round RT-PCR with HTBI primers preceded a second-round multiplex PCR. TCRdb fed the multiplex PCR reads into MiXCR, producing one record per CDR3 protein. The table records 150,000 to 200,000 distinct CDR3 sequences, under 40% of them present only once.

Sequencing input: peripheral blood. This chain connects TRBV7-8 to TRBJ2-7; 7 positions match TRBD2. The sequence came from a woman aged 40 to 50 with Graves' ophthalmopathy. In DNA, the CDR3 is TGTGCCAGCAGCTTTCCCCTAGCGGCCCGGTCTAGGAAGTACTTC. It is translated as CASSFPLAARSRKYF.